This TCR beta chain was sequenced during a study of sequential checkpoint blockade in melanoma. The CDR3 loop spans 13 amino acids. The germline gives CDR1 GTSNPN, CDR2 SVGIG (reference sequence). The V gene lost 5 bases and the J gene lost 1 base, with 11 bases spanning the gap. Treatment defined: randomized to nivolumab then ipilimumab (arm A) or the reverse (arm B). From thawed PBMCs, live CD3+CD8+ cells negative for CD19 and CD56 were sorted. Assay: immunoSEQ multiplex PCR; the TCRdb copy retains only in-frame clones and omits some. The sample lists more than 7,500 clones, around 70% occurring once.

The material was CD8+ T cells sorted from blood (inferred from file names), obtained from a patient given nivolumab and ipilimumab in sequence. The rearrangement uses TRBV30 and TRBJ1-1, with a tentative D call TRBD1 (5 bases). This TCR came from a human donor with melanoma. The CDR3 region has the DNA TGTGCCTGGGAACACGGACAGAACACTGAAGCTTTCTTT. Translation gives CAWEHGQNTEAFF.